This T cell receptor beta chain was sequenced for a study of OX40 agonist ivuxolimab in advanced cancers. This CDR3 contains 17 residues. Germline CDR1 and CDR2: MDHEN and SYDVKM. V lost 2 bases, J lost 4 bases, and 10 bases stayed unmatched. Profiled with immunoSEQ multiplex PCR; TCRdb holds only in-frame clones, not every one. The sample has about 68,000 clones; 75% to 95% are singletons. The chain recombines TRBV28 with TRBJ2-1; 8 nucleotides agree with TRBD2. The specimen comprised CD4+ or CD8+ T cells sorted from blood, sampled in a trial of the OX40 agonist ivuxolimab. The TCR comes from an adult with an advanced solid tumor such as melanoma, head and neck, liver or kidney cancer. The CDR3 region has the DNA TGTGCCAGCAGTTTAGAGGGTACCATAGCGGGGTACAATGAGCAGTTCTTC. Translation gives CASSLEGTIAGYNEQFF.